Listed here are 16 T cell receptor beta chains from one sample, sequenced in a study of T cell repertoires in cytomegalovirus infection. TCRdb reanalysed the reads using MiXCR and keeps one entry per CDR3 protein. The table includes around 740,000 distinct CDR3 sequences, approximately 34% detected once. Sequencing input: PBMCs. These receptors came from a human donor in good health (CMV status not recorded). Some clones in this sample may be carry-over from other donors' samples.

In regard to this clonotype: A read error is possible here, since a much larger clone lies one base away. This rearrangement joins TRBV12-3 or TRBV12-4 to TRBJ1-1; D unresolved. The CDR3 runs to 16 residues. CDR3 region: CASSLIPNFQNTETFF. The CDR3 DNA sequence: TGTGCCAGCAGTTTAATACCGAACTTTCAGAACACTGAAACTTTCTTT.

The chain's CDR3 is CASRRREIGQPQHF. CDR3 bases: TGTGCCAGCAGACGAAGGGAGATCGGTCAGCCCCAGCATTTT. The V and J genes are TRBV12-3 or TRBV12-4 and TRBJ1-5; D ambiguous. Trimming removed 6 bases from V and 6 bases from J, with 15 bases in between. There are 14 residues in the CDR3.

This chain uses TRBV11-3 with TRBJ2-1; maybe TRBD2 (5 bases). With 5 bases removed from V and 6 bases from J, the gap between germline ends came to 14 bases. The germline CDR1 and CDR2 sequences are SGHNT and YENEEA. The CDR3 is made up of 14 amino acids. The CDR3 loop reads CASSPQRASNEQFF. As DNA, the CDR3 is TGTGCCAGCAGCCCACAGAGGGCTAGCAATGAGCAGTTCTTC.

To note about this clonotype: One base away lies a much larger clone, so this may be a sequencing read error. The chain couples TRBV4-1 to TRBJ1-3; no definite D call. Per the germline V gene, CDR1 is MGHRA and CDR2 is YSYEKL. This CDR3 region has 19 residues. The CDR3 region has the DNA TGCTCCAGCAGCCTTAGGTCAGTCCGGGAGGTTCGATCTGGAAACACCATATATTTT. This encodes CSSSLRSVREVRSGNTIYF.

This clonotype was recorded a few times. The V and J genes are TRBV28 and TRBJ2-7; D perhaps matches TRBD1 (6 bases). V lost 5 bases and J lost 4, with 15 bases in between. Germline loops: CDR1 MDHEN, CDR2 SYDVKM. The CDR3 has 14 residues. Written as DNA, the CDR3 is TGTGCCAGCAGTCGCCCCCCACAGGGATACGAGCAGTACTTC. Translated, it gives CASSRPPQGYEQYF.

Remarks on this clonotype: Compared with germline, one end of the junction differs, possibly owing to a read error. The genes are TRBV4-1 and TRBJ1-2, with TRBD1 matching over 8 bases. This CDR3 is built from 15 residues. In germline, CDR1 is MGHRA, CDR2 YSYEKL. CDR3 coding DNA: TGTGCCAGCAGCCAAGACAGGGGAGTCCCCTATGGCTACACCTTC. It is translated as CASSQDRGVPYGYTF.

V is TRBV7-2 and J is TRBJ1-5; 8 bases map to TRBD1. CDR1 is SGHTA, CDR2 FQGNSA, per germline. This CDR3 is built from 17 residues. V lost 3 bases to trimming and J lost 0 bases; unmatched junction nucleotides: 7. CDR3 in amino acids: CASSLGTGLPSNQPQHF. Written as DNA, the CDR3 is TGTGCCAGCAGCTTGGGGACAGGTCTCCCTAGCAATCAGCCCCAGCATTTT.

This clonotype came up a few times. V usage is TRBV10-3 and J usage is TRBJ2-1; 7 bases are shared with TRBD1. The V and J ends lost 7 bases and 3 bases, in that order; junction bases with no gene match: 3. Germline V CDR1 and CDR2: ENHRY, SYGVKD. The CDR3 runs 13 residues. CDR3 residues: CAITGQLYNEQFF. DNA of the CDR3: TGTGCCATCACGGGACAGCTCTACAATGAGCAGTTCTTC.

This clonotype has only a few counts. The chain couples TRBV29-1 to TRBJ2-2; TRBD1 agrees at 7 bases. The V segment lost 4 bases and the J segment 4 bases; nucleotides outside the gene matches: 6. The CDR3 runs to 14 residues. Germline lookup yields CDR1 SQVTM and CDR2 ANQGSEA. As DNA, the CDR3 is TGCAGCGTTGCCGGGACAGTTGGCACCGGGGAGCTGTTTTTT. Amino acid sequence: CSVAGTVGTGELFF.

This chain joins TRBV6-1 and TRBJ1-5; the D gene is possibly TRBD1 (6 bases). The CDR3 totals 16 residues. The germline V gene has CDR1 MNHNS and CDR2 SASEGT. V was pared by 5 bases and J by 0 bases, with 14 bases between. CDR3 sequence reads: CASSPRGQNSNQPQHF. DNA of the CDR3: TGTGCCAGCAGTCCTCGAGGACAGAATAGCAATCAGCCCCAGCATTTT.

This clonotype occurred many times. The rearrangement links TRBV11-2 to TRBJ2-1; D call uncertain. V lost 5 bases to trimming and J lost 6 bases, with 5 bases between them. This CDR3 has 11 residues. Germline CDR1 reads SGHAT; CDR2 reads FQNNGV. CDR3 coding DNA: TGTGCCAGCAGCCCTGGCAATGAGCAGTTCTTC. Residues: CASSPGNEQFF.

This clonotype was observed a few times. The chain recombines TRBV11-2 with TRBJ1-6; 10 bases match TRBD1. In germline, CDR1 is SGHAT, CDR2 FQNNGV. This CDR3 has 17 amino acids. Trimming cost V 4 bases and J 7 bases; bases outside gene matches: 10. CDR3 nucleotides: TGTGCCAGCAGCTCTTACGGGACAGGGGTTTTAAATTCACCCCTCCACTTT. Translating gives CASSSYGTGVLNSPLHF.

The rearrangement uses TRBV7-2 and TRBJ2-1; the match to TRBD1 covers 7 bases. After removal of 5 bases from V and 3 bases from J, the junction contained 7 bases not matched to a gene. The CDR3 spans 15 residues. Germline V gene lookup returns CDR1 SGHTA and CDR2 FQGNSA. The CDR3, as DNA: TGTGCCAGCAGCCAGACAGGGTTTAACTACAATGAGCAGTTCTTC. Residues: CASSQTGFNYNEQFF.

The table lists this clonotype with a few counts. The V call is TRBV6-2 or TRBV6-3, the J call TRBJ2-1; the D gene is possibly TRBD2 (5 bases). The CDR3 runs to 15 residues. Germline V gene sequence: CDR1 MNHEY, CDR2 SVGEGT. Trimming stripped 2 bases from V and 1 base from J, with 9 bases between. The CDR3 here is CASSYKLASYNEQFF. The CDR3 DNA follows: TGTGCCAGCAGTTACAAGCTAGCTTCCTACAATGAGCAGTTCTTC.

The rearrangement links TRBV19 to TRBJ1-2, with TRBD1 as a possible D gene (6 bases). Per the germline V gene, CDR1 is LNHDA and CDR2 is SQIVND (reference sequence). The CDR3 covers 16 residues. V was shortened by 5 bases and J by 0 bases, with 16 bases between the two germline ends. CDR3 sequence (DNA): TGTGCCAGTAGTCCGAGGACAGCCCTTTCTAACTATGGCTACACCTTC. As protein: CASSPRTALSNYGYTF.

This clonotype was picked up a small number of times. CDR3 sequence: CASSLEVRKDEQFF. The CDR3 DNA is TGTGCCAGCAGCTTAGAAGTTAGAAAGGATGAGCAGTTCTTC. This chain joins TRBV7-2 and TRBJ2-1; D remains ambiguous. CDR1 is SGHTA and CDR2 is FQGNSA in the germline V gene. The V gene lost 1 base and the J gene lost 8 bases, with 12 bases spanning the gap. There are 14 residues in the CDR3.